The present TCR beta chain was sequenced within a study of blood T cell repertoires in COVID-19. At the level of the study: From the United States, Italy and Spain came samples of acute and convalescent COVID-19.

Trimming removed 0 bases at V and 0 bases at J, with 9 bases between. The CDR3 has 16 residues. Germline V lookup: CDR1 KGHSH, CDR2 LQKENI. TCRdb's table, derived via immunoSEQ multiplex PCR, lists solely in-frame clones and lacks some. Of about 260,000 clones detected, 88% appear once; the ten largest clones hold approximately 3.8%. Sequencing was carried out using peripheral blood. The chain uses TRBV18 and TRBJ1-5; D gene uncertain. The source is a man in his 60s who had recovered from COVID-19. The CDR3 spells CASSPPGGRSNQPQHF. The CDR3, as DNA: TGTGCCAGCTCACCACCCGGTGGTCGTAGCAATCAGCCCCAGCATTTT. Based on the CDR3 plus reference TRBV18 and TRBJ1-5, the full variable domain is NAGVMQNPRHLVRRRGQEARLRCSPMKGHSHVYWYRQLPEEGLKFMVYLQKENIIDESGMPKERFSAEFPKEGPSILRIQQVVRGDSAAYFCASSPPGGRSNQPQHFGDGTRLSIL.